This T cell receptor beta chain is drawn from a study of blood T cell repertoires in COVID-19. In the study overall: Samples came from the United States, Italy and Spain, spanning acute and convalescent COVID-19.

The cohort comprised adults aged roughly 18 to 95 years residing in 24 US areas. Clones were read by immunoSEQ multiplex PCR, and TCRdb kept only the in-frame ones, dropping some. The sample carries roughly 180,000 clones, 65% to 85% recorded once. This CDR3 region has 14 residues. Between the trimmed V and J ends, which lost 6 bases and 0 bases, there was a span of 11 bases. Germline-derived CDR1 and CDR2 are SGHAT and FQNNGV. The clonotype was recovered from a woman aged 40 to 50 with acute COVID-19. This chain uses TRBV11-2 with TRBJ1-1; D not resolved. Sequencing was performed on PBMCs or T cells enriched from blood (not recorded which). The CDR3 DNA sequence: TGTGCCAGCAGACAAACAAGTGTGAACACTGAAGCTTTCTTT. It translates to CASRQTSVNTEAFF.